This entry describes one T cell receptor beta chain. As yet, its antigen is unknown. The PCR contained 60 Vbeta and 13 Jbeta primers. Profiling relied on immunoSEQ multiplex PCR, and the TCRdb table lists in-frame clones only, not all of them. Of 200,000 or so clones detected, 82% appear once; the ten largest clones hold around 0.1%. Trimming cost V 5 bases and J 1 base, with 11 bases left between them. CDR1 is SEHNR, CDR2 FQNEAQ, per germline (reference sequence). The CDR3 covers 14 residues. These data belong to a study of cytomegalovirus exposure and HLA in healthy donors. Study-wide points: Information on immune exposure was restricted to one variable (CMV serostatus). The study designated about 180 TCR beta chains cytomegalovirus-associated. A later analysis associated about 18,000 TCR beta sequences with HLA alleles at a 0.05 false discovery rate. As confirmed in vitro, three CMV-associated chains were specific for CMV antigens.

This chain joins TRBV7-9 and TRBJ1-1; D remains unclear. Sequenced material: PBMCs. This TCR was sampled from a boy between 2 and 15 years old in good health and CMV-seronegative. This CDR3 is CASSKRLENTEAFF. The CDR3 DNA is TGTGCCAGCAGCAAGAGGTTAGAGAACACTGAAGCTTTCTTT. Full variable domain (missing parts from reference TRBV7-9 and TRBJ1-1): DTGVSQNPRHKITKRGQNVTFRCDPISEHNRLYWYRQTLGQGPEFLTYFQNEAQLEKSRLLSDRFSAERPKGSFSTLEIQRTEQGDSAMYLCASSKRLENTEAFFGQGTRLTVV.